A selection of T cell receptor beta chains follows, all from one sample in a study of vaccination and CD4 T cells after COVID-19. Which antigens these TCRs recognize remains unknown. TCRdb fed the PCR reads into MiXCR, producing one record per CDR3 protein. Of 8,500 to 13,000 distinct CDR3 sequences in the sample, over 35% were seen once. The sample was CD4+ T cells from blood, cultured in vitro. The receptors come from a human donor who had recovered from COVID-19. The CDR3 runs from the conserved cysteine through the conserved F or W. Each record gives: clone size, J gene, D gene, V gene, CDR3 DNA, CDR3 protein. The D gene is left open where the match is weak. Some rows mark clone size as missing; the rest say once, few, many or name a class of expanded clone.

>-|TRBJ1-2|-|TRBV7-9
TGTGCCAGCAGCCTAGAGGAGCGAGGGGGCTACACCTTC
CASSLEERGGYTF
>-|TRBJ1-2|TRBD1|TRBV15
TGTGCCACCAGCAGGGCCGCCGGGACAGGAATTGGCTACACCTTC
CATSRAAGTGIGYTF
>-|TRBJ2-3|TRBD1|TRBV24-1
TGTGCCACCGGGGACAGGAGGACAGATACGCAGTATTTT
CATGDRRTDTQYF
>-|TRBJ2-2|-|TRBV11-3
TGTGCCAGCAGCCCCCAGGGGAACACCGGGGAGCTGTTTTTT
CASSPQGNTGELFF
>-|TRBJ2-2|-|TRBV10-3
TGTGCCATCAGTGAGGGTACCGGGGAGCTGTTTTTT
CAISEGTGELFF
>-|TRBJ2-3|TRBD1|TRBV6-1
TGTGCCAGCAGTCCCTACGGACAGGGAACAGATACGCAGTATTTT
CASSPYGQGTDTQYF
>-|TRBJ1-4|TRBD1|TRBV5-1
TGCGCCAGCAGCTTGGAGGGACAGGGGCTAGGAAAACTGTTTTTT
CASSLEGQGLGKLFF
>few|TRBJ2-2|-|TRBV19
TGTGCCAGTACCCGAGGAGTCGGATCGAACACCGGGGAGCTGTTTTTT
CASTRGVGSNTGELFF
>-|TRBJ2-7|TRBD1|TRBV4-3
TGCGCCAGCAGCCCGGGACAGGGCTCCTACGAGCAGTACTTC
CASSPGQGSYEQYF
>few|TRBJ1-4|-|TRBV19
TGTGCCAGTAGGACGGGGCAGGTAGATAATGAAAAACTGTTTTTT
CASRTGQVDNEKLFF
>-|TRBJ2-1|-|TRBV4-1
TGCGCCAGCAGACGGGGTGGGGTAGCAGATGAGCAGTTCTTC
CASRRGGVADEQFF